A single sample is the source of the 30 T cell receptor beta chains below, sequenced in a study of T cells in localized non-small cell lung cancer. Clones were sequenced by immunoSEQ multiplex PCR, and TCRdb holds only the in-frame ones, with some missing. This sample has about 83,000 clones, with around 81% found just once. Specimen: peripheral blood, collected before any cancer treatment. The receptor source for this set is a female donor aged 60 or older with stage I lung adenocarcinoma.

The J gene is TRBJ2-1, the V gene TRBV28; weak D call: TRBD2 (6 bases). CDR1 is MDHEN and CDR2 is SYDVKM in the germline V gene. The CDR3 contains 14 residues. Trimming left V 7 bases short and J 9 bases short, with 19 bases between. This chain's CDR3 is CASTLTGGLVEQFF. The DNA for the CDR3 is TGTGCCAGCACCTTGACTGGGGGGTTGGTTGAGCAGTTCTTC.

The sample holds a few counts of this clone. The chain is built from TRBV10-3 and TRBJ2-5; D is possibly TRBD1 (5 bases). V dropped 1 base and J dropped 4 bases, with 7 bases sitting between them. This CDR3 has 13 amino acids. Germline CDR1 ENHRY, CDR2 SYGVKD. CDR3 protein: CAISEWQGETQYF. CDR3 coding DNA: TGTGCCATCAGTGAGTGGCAGGGAGAGACCCAGTACTTC.

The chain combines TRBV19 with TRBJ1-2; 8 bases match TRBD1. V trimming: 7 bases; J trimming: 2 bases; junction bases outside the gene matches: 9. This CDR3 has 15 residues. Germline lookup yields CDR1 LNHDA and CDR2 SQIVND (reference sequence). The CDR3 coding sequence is TGTGCCAGTACCCCGTCGACAGGGGTGAACTATGGCTACACCTTC. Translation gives CASTPSTGVNYGYTF.

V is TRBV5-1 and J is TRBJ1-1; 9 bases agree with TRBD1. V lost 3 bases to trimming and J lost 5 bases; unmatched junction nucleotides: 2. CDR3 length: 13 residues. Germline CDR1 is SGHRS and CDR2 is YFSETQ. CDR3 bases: TGCGCCAGCAGCTGGACAGGGGTTACTGAAGCTTTCTTT. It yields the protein CASSWTGVTEAFF.

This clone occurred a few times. CDR3 DNA sequence: TGTGCCTGGAGGAGAGACGGGAACACTGAAGCTTTCTTT. It translates to CAWRRDGNTEAFF. The genes are TRBV30 and TRBJ1-1, with unresolved D. CDR1 and CDR2 from the germline V gene are GTSNPN and SVGIG (reference sequence). CDR3 length: 13 amino acids. With 3 bases removed from V and 1 base from J, the gap between germline ends came to 9 bases.

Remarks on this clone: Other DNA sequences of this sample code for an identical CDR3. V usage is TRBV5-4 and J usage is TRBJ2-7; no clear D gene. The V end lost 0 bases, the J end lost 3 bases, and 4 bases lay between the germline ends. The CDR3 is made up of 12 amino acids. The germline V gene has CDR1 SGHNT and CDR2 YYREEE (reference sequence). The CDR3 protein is CASSLDNYEQYF. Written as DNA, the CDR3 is TGTGCCAGCAGCTTGGACAACTACGAGCAGTACTTC.

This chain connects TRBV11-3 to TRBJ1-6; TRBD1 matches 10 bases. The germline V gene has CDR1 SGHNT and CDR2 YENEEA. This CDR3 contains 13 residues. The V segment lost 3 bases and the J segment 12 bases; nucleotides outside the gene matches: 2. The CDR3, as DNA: TGTGCCAGCAGCTTGGGACAGGGGTTACCCCTCCACTTT. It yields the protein CASSLGQGLPLHF.

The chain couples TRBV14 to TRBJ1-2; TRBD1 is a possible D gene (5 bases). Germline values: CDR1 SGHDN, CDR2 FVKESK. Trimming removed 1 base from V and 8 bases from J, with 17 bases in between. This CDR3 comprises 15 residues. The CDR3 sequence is CASSQVGTGPLGYTF. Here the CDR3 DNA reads TGTGCCAGCAGCCAAGTAGGGACGGGTCCGTTGGGCTACACCTTC. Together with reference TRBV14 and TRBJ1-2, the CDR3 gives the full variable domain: EAGVTQFPSHSVIEKGQTVTLRCDPISGHDNLYWYRRVMGKEIKFLLHFVKESKQDESGMPNNRFLAERTGGTYSTLKVQPAELEDSGVYFCASSQVGTGPLGYTFGSGTRLTVV.

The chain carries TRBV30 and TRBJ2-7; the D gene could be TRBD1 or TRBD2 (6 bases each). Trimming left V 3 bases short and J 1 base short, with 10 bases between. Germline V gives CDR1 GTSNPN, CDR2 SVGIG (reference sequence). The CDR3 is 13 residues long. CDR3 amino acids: CAWRTGASYEQYF. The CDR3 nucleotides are TGTGCCTGGAGAACGGGGGCTTCCTACGAGCAGTACTTC.

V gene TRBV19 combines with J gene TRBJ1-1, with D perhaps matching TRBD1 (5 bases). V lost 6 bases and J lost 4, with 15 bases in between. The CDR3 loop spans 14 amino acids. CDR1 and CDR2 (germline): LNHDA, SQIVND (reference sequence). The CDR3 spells CASRGEGSATEAFF. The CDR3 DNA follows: TGTGCCAGTAGGGGGGAGGGGTCGGCCACTGAAGCTTTCTTT.

This CDR3 reads CAWSVGLKETQYF. The CDR3 coding sequence is TGTGCCTGGAGTGTTGGTCTAAAAGAGACCCAGTACTTC. The chain carries TRBV30 and TRBJ2-5; no clear D gene. CDR1 GTSNPN and CDR2 SVGIG come from the germline V gene (reference sequence). This CDR3 has 13 amino acids. V gave up 0 bases and J gave up 3 bases, with 8 bases separating them.

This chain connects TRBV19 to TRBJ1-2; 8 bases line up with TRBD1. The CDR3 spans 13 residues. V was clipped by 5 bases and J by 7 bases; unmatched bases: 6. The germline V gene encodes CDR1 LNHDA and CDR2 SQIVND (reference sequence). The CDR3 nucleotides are TGTGCCAGTAGTCTCAGGACAGGGACTGGCTACACCTTC. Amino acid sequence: CASSLRTGTGYTF.

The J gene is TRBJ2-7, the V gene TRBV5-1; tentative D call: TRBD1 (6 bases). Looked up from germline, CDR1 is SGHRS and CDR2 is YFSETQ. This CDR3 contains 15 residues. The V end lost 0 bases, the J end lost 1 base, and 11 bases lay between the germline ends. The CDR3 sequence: CASSLAAGTSYEQYF. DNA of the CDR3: TGCGCCAGCAGCTTGGCGGCAGGGACATCCTACGAGCAGTACTTC.

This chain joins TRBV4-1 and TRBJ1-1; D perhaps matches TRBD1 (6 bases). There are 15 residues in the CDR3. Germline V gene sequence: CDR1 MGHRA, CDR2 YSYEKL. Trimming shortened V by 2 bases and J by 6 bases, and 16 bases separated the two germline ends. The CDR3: CASSQTGGLGSEAFF. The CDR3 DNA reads TGCGCCAGCAGCCAAACCGGGGGCCTGGGCTCTGAAGCTTTCTTT.

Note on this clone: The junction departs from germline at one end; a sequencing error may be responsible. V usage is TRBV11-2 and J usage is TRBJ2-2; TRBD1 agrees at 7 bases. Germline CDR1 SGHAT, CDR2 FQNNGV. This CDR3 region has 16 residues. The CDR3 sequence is CASRQTGASNTRELFF. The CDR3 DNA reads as TGTGCCAGCAGGCAAACAGGGGCATCGAACACCAGGGAGCTGTTTTTT.

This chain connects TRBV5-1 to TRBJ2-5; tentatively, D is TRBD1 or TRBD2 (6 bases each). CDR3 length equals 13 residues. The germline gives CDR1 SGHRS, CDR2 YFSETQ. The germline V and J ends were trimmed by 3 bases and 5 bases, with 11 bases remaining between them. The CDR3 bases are TGCGCCAGCAGCTCCGGGGGCAAGGAGACCCAGTACTTC. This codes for CASSSGGKETQYF.

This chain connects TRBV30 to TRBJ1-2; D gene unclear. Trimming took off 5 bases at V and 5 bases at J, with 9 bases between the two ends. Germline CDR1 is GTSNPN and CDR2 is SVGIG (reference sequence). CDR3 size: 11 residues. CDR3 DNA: TGTGCCTGGGACTTGGGGTATGGCTACACCTTC. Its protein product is CAWDLGYGYTF. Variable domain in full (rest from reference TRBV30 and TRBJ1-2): SQTIHQWPATLVQPVGSPLSLECTVEGTSNPNLYWYRQAAGRGLQLLFYSVGIGQISSEVPQNLSASRPQDRQFILSSKKLLLSDSGFYLCAWDLGYGYTFGSGTRLTVV.

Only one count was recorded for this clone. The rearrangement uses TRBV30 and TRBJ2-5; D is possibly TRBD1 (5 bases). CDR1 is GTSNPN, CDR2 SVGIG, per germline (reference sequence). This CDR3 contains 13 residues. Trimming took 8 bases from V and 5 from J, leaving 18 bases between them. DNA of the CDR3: TGTGCCCGCCGAGGTAGGGGCGCGGAGACCCAGTACTTC. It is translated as CARRGRGAETQYF.

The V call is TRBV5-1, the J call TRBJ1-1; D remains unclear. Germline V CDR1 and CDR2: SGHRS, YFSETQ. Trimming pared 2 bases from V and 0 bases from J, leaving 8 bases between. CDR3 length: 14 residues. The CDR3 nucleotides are TGCGCCAGCAGCTTCGCAGTGATGAACACTGAAGCTTTCTTT. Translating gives CASSFAVMNTEAFF.

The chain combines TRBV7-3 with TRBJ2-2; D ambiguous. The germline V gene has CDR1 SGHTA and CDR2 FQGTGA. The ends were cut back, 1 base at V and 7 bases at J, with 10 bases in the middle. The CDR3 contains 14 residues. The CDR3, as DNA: TGTGCCAGCAGCTTAAGCTCAGTGGGCGGGGAGCTGTTTTTT. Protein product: CASSLSSVGGELFF.

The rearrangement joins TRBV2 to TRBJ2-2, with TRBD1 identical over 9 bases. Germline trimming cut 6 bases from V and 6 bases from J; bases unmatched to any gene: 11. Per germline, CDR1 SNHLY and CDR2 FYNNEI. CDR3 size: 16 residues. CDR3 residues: CASRAPGQGRAGELFF. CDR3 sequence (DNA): TGTGCCAGCAGGGCCCCGGGACAGGGAAGGGCCGGGGAGCTGTTTTTT.

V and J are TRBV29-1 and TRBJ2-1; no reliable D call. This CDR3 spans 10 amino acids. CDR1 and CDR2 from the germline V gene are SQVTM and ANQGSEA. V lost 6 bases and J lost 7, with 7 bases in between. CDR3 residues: CSVNRNEQFF. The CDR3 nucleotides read TGCAGCGTGAACAGAAATGAGCAGTTCTTC.

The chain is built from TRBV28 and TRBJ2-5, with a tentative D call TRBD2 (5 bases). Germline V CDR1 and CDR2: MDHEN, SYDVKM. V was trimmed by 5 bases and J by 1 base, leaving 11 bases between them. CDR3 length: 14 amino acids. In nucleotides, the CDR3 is TGTGCCAGCAGTGAGGGTGGAGTCCAAGAGACCCAGTACTTC. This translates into CASSEGGVQETQYF.

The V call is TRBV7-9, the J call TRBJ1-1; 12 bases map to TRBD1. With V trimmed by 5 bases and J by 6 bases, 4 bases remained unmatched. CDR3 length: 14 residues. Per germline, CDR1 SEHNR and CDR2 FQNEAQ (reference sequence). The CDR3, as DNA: TGTGCCAGCAGCGAGGGGACAGGGGGCTCTGAAGCTTTCTTT. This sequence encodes CASSEGTGGSEAFF.

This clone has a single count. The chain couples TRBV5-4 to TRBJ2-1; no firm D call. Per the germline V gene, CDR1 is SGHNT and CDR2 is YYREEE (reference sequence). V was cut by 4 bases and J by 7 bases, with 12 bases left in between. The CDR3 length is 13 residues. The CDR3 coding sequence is TGTGCCAGCAGCCTCACAGAAAGGAATGAGCAGTTCTTC. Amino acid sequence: CASSLTERNEQFF.

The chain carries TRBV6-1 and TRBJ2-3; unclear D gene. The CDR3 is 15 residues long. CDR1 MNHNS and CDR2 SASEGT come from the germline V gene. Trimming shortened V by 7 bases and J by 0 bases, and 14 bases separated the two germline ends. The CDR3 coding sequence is TGTGCCAGCACCCCCCGAACAGCTAGCACAGATACGCAGTATTTT. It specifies CASTPRTASTDTQYF.

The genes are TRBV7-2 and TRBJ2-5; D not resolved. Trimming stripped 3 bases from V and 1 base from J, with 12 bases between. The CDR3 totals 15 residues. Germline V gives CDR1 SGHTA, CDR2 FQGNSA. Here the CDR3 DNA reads TGTGCCAGCAGCTTCCAACAACAGACCCAAGAGACCCAGTACTTC. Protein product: CASSFQQQTQETQYF.

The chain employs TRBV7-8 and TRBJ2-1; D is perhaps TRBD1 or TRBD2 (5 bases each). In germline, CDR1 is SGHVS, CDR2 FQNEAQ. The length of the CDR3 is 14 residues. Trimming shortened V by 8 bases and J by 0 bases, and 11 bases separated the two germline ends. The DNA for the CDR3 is TGTGCCAGCGGTTTTGGGGGCTCCTACAATGAGCAGTTCTTC. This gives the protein CASGFGGSYNEQFF.

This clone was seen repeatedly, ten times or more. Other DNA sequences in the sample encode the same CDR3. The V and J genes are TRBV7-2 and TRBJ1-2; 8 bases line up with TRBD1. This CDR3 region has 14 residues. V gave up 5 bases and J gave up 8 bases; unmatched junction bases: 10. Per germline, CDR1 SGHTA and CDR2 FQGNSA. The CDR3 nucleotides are TGTGCCAGCAGCACCCCAGGGGGCTTTTGGGGCTACACCTTC. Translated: CASSTPGGFWGYTF.

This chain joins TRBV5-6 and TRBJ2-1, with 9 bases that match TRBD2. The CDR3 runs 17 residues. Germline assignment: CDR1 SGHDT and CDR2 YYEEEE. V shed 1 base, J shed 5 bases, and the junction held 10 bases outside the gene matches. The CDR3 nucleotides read TGTGCCAGCAGCTTGTTAGGTTCCCTAGCGGGACACAATGAGCAGTTCTTC. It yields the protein CASSLLGSLAGHNEQFF.